The sequence of this T cell receptor beta chain was determined in a study of siplizumab effects on memory and regulatory T cells. This table comes from immunoSEQ multiplex PCR, and its TCRdb copy is limited to in-frame clones, with some not included. Of 100,000 or so clones in the sample, roughly 94% were seen once. The V and J ends lost 5 bases and 2 bases, in that order; junction bases with no gene match: 6. Germline CDR1 and CDR2: SEHNR and FQNEAQ (reference sequence). This CDR3 is 15 amino acids long. Sequenced material: Tregs sorted from blood. The chain recombines TRBV7-9 with TRBJ2-1, with TRBD2 identical over 7 bases. The source of this sequence is a human donor in good health. The CDR3 region has the DNA TGTGCCAGCAGCCCCAAGCGGGGTCCCTACAATGAGCAGTTCTTC. Encoded protein: CASSPKRGPYNEQFF. Together with reference TRBV7-9 and TRBJ2-1, the CDR3 gives the full variable domain: DTGVSQNPRHKITKRGQNVTFRCDPISEHNRLYWYRQTLGQGPEFLTYFQNEAQLEKSRLLSDRFSAERPKGSFSTLEIQRTEQGDSAMYLCASSPKRGPYNEQFFGPGTRLTVL.